These T cell receptor beta chains were read from a single sample in a study of CD4 T cells in relation to SARS-CoV-2 and coronaviruses. The repertoire was sequenced with immunoSEQ multiplex PCR; TCRdb's copy has only in-frame clones and lacks some. The table records about 24,000 clones, around 80% of them present only once. Their cognate antigens are unknown. Sequenced sample: CD4+ T cells from PBMCs, cultured in vitro. The receptor set was obtained from a human donor in good health. Both conserved end residues are part of each CDR3. Each record gives: D gene, J gene, V gene, clone size, CDR3 DNA, CDR3 protein. D genes are given only for firm matches. Clone size is stated in some rows and not others, as once, few, many or a class when expanded.

d_gene: NA; j_gene: TRBJ1-1; v_gene: TRBV2; abundance: NA; CDR3nt: TGTGCCAGCAGTGAAAACGAGGGAGGGGTGAACACTGAAGCTTTCTTT; CDR3aa: CASSENEGGVNTEAFF
d_gene: TRBD2; j_gene: TRBJ2-5; v_gene: TRBV2; abundance: once; CDR3nt: TGTGCCATAGCGCCGGGCGGGGGACCCCAAGAGACCCAGTACTTC; CDR3aa: CAIAPGGGPQETQYF
d_gene: NA; j_gene: TRBJ1-4; v_gene: TRBV7-8; abundance: few; CDR3nt: TGTGCCAGCAGTGAATCCCGACGGACTCTTAATGAAAAACTGTTTTTT; CDR3aa: CASSESRRTLNEKLFF
d_gene: TRBD1; j_gene: TRBJ1-5; v_gene: TRBV19; abundance: few; CDR3nt: TGTGCCAGTAGTTATTCTGGGACAGGGTCGGTTGGCAATCAGCCCCAGCATTTT; CDR3aa: CASSYSGTGSVGNQPQHF
d_gene: NA; j_gene: TRBJ1-6; v_gene: TRBV7-8; abundance: NA; CDR3nt: TGTGCCAGCAGCTCGGAAGGGGAGGGGTATAATTCACCCCTCCACTTT; CDR3aa: CASSSEGEGYNSPLHF
d_gene: TRBD1; j_gene: TRBJ1-5; v_gene: TRBV19; abundance: few; CDR3nt: TGTGCCAGTAGTATTAGGGGGCCGCCCAATCAGCCCCAGCATTTT; CDR3aa: CASSIRGPPNQPQHF
d_gene: NA; j_gene: TRBJ1-1; v_gene: TRBV20-1; abundance: NA; CDR3nt: TGCAGTGCTAGTTCTTACTTGAACACTGAAGCTTTCTTT; CDR3aa: CSASSYLNTEAFF
d_gene: NA; j_gene: TRBJ1-4; v_gene: TRBV5-4; abundance: NA; CDR3nt: TGTGCCAGCAGCCCACGGGGGGGAGGAGTAACTAATGAAAAACTGTTTTTT; CDR3aa: CASSPRGGGVTNEKLFF
d_gene: NA; j_gene: TRBJ2-7; v_gene: TRBV12-3/TRBV12-4; abundance: few; CDR3nt: TGTGCCAGCACCAGCCTCGACAGCTACGAGCAGTACTTC; CDR3aa: CASTSLDSYEQYF
d_gene: NA; j_gene: TRBJ2-1; v_gene: TRBV9; abundance: NA; CDR3nt: TGTGCCAGCAGCGTTCGCCCTGAAGGTCGGGGGAGCTCCTACAATGAGCAGTTCTTC; CDR3aa: CASSVRPEGRGSSYNEQFF
d_gene: NA; j_gene: TRBJ1-4; v_gene: TRBV2; abundance: NA; CDR3nt: TGTGCCAGCAGTGAAGCGCCTGAAAAACTGTTTTTT; CDR3aa: CASSEAPEKLFF